The text below deals with one T cell receptor (beta chain). Its antigen is still unknown. The sample belongs to a study of cytomegalovirus exposure and HLA in healthy donors. From germline, CDR1 is SGHNT and CDR2 YYREEE (reference sequence). With 2 bases clipped from V and 1 base from J, the junction kept 2 bases outside the gene matches. The CDR3 sequence is 14 residues long. PCR involved 60 Vbeta and 13 Jbeta primers. Produced via immunoSEQ multiplex PCR; TCRdb's table is partial and in-frame only. The repertoire holds around 160,000 clones, with around 75% as singletons. Study results and caveats: Common viral pathogens (according to a later analysis) appeared linked to several of the most significant clusters. Association of some 18,000 TCR beta sequences with HLA alleles was found at 0.05 false discovery rate in a later analysis.

The source is a male donor in good health and CMV-seronegative. The chain uses TRBV5-4 and TRBJ1-1; 7 nucleotides align to TRBD1. Material for sequencing was PBMCs. The CDR3 is CASSFGQANTEAFF. The CDR3 bases are TGTGCCAGCAGCTTTGGACAGGCGAACACTGAAGCTTTCTTT.